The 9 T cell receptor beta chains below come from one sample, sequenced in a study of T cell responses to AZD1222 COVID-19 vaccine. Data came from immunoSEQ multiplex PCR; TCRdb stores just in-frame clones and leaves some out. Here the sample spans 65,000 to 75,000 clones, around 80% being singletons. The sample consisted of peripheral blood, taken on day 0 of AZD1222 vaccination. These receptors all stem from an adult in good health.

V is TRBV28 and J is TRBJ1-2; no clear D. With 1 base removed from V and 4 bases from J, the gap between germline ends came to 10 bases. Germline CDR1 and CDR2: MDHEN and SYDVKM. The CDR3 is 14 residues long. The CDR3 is CASSLSGRIYGYTF. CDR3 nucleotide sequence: TGTGCCAGCAGTTTATCCGGACGGATCTATGGCTACACCTTC.

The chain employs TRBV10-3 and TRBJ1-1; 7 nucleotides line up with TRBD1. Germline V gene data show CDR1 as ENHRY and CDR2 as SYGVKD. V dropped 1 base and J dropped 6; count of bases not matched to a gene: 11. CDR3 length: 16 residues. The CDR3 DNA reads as TGTGCCATCAGTGAGTGGGCAGGGGGTCCCCTCTCTGAAGCTTTCTTT. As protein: CAISEWAGGPLSEAFF.

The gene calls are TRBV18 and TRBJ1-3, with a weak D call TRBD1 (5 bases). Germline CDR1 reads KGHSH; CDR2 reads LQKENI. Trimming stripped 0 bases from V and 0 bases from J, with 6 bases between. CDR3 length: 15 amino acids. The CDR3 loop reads CASSPPGHSGNTIYF. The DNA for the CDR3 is TGTGCCAGCTCACCACCGGGGCACTCTGGAAACACCATATATTTT.

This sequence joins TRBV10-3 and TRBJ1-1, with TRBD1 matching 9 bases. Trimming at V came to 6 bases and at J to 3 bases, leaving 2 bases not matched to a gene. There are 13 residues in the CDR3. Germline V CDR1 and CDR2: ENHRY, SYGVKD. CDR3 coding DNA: TGTGCCATCAGGGGACAGGGTTACACTGAAGCTTTCTTT. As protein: CAIRGQGYTEAFF.

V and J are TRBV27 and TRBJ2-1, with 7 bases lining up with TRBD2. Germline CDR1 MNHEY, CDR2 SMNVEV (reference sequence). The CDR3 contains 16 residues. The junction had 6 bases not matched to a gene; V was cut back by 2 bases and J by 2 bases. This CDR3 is CASSLVAGGTYNEQFF. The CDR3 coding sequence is TGTGCCAGCAGTTTAGTCGCCGGGGGGACCTACAATGAGCAGTTCTTC.

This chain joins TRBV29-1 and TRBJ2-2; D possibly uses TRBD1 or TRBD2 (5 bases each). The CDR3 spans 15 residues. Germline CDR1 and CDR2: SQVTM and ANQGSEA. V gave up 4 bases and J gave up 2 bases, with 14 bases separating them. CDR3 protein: CSVGWGGLNTGELFF. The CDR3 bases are TGCAGCGTTGGATGGGGCGGGCTTAACACCGGGGAGCTGTTTTTT.

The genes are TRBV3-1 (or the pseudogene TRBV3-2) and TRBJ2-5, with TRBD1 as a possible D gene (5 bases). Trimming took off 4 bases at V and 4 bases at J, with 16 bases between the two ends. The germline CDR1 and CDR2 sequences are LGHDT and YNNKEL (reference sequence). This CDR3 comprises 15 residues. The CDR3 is CASSPPTPGRETQYF. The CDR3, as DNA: TGTGCCAGCAGCCCACCCACCCCAGGGCGAGAGACCCAGTACTTC.

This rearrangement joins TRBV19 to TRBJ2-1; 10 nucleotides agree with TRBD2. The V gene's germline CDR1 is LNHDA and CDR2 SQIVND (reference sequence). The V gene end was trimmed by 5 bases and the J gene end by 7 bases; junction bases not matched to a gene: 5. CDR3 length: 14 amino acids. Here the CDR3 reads CASSRASGRNEQFF. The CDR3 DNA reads TGTGCCAGTAGTCGGGCTAGCGGGAGAAATGAGCAGTTCTTC.

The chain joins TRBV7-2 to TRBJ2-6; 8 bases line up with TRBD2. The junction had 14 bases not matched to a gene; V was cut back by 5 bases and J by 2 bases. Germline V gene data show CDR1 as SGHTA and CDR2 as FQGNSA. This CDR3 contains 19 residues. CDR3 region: CASSTHYVRGGTGANVLTF. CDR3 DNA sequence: TGTGCCAGCAGCACCCACTACGTTCGGGGGGGAACTGGGGCCAACGTCCTGACTTTC.